The subject of this entry is one T cell receptor beta chain. What it binds is not known. Some clones are missing from TCRdb's copy, which holds only in-frame ones; the method was immunoSEQ multiplex PCR. The sample has 77,000 or so clones; more than 70% are singletons. Germline V CDR1 and CDR2: SGDLS, YYNGEE. The CDR3 has 13 residues. V was clipped by 3 bases and J by 4 bases; unmatched bases: 4. The record originates from a study of OX40 agonist ivuxolimab in advanced cancers. The study, taken as a whole, reports: Partial responders dosed at 0.1-3.0 mg/kg displayed clonal expansion ranking among the lowest.

The sample in question was CD4+ or CD8+ T cells sorted from blood, obtained in a trial of the OX40 agonist ivuxolimab. V usage is TRBV9 and J usage is TRBJ2-7, with 7 nucleotides matching TRBD2. This sequence was found in an adult with an advanced solid tumor such as melanoma, head and neck, liver or kidney cancer. CDR3 amino acids: CASSGGLGYEQYF. The CDR3 nucleotides read TGTGCCAGCAGCGGCGGACTAGGGTACGAGCAGTACTTC.